A single sample gave rise to the 28 T cell receptor beta chains below, sequenced in a study of neurological immune-mediated disorders. Sample time point: longitudinal time-point 1 (baseline). From the 5' RACE reads, TCRdb called clonotypes with MiXCR, one entry per CDR3 protein. The table shows about 71,000 distinct CDR3 sequences, with roughly 15% occurring only once. The sequenced sample was PBMCs. The receptors originated from a female donor with HTLV-1-associated myelopathy (HAM/TSP).

Comment on this clonotype: This may stem from a read error, because a much larger clone lies one nucleotide away. The CDR3 loop reads CSAIQQETQYF. Written as DNA, the CDR3 is TGCAGTGCTATACAGCAAGAGACCCAGTACTTC. The chain employs TRBV20-1 and TRBJ2-5; D unresolved. CDR1 is DFQATT, CDR2 SNEGSKA, per germline (reference sequence). CDR3 size: 11 residues. The V end was cut by 4 bases, the J end by 2 bases, with 5 bases between.

In this sample, this clonotype turned up many times. This rearrangement joins TRBV5-1 to TRBJ2-1; 9 bases match TRBD1. The CDR3 covers 16 residues. Germline V gene sequence: CDR1 SGHRS, CDR2 YFSETQ. Unmatched junction bases numbered 3, after V lost 2 bases and J lost 0 bases. The CDR3 nucleotides are TGCGCCAGCAGCTTTAGACAGGGGGGCTCCTACAATGAGCAGTTCTTC. Protein sequence: CASSFRQGGSYNEQFF.

There are a few counts of this clonotype. This chain uses TRBV5-1 with TRBJ2-1, with TRBD1 matching 7 bases. Germline V gene lookup returns CDR1 SGHRS and CDR2 YFSETQ. The length of the CDR3 is 14 residues. The junction had 3 bases not matched to a gene; V was cut back by 3 bases and J by 3 bases. CDR3 in DNA: TGCGCCAGCAGCTCAGGACAGGACTACAATGAGCAGTTCTTC. It translates to CASSSGQDYNEQFF.

Many counts were recorded for this clonotype. The gene calls are TRBV2 and TRBJ2-3; unclear D gene. The CDR3 totals 12 residues. With 5 bases removed from V and 4 bases from J, the gap between germline ends came to 7 bases. CDR1 and CDR2 (germline): SNHLY, FYNNEI. In DNA form, the CDR3 reads TGTGCCAGCAGTAGGGCCGCAGATACGCAGTATTTT. Translating gives CASSRAADTQYF.

This clonotype was picked up many times. In nucleotides, the CDR3 is TGTGCCAGCAGTGAGGTCCCTGGGTCTAGCACAGATACGCAGTATTTT. This gives the protein CASSEVPGSSTDTQYF. This rearrangement joins TRBV6-4 to TRBJ2-3, with D uncertain. The V end lost 3 bases, the J end lost 0 bases, and 13 bases lay between the germline ends. The germline V gene encodes CDR1 MRHNA and CDR2 SNTAGT. The CDR3 loop spans 16 amino acids.

This clonotype was seen at least ten times. The chain has TRBV20-1 and TRBJ2-7, with 11 positions matching TRBD1. The CDR3 consists of 15 residues. CDR1 is DFQATT and CDR2 is SNEGSKA in the germline V gene (reference sequence). Trimming cost V 3 bases and J 2 bases; bases outside gene matches: 6. CDR3 in amino acids: CSASPRDRGAYEQYF. Here the CDR3 DNA reads TGCAGTGCTAGCCCCCGGGACAGGGGGGCCTACGAGCAGTACTTC.

CDR3 loop: CASSLGAGGKDTQYF. The CDR3 nucleotides are TGTGCCAGCAGCTTAGGAGCGGGGGGGAAGGATACGCAGTATTTT. The chain employs TRBV11-2 and TRBJ2-3; 10 bases are shared with TRBD2. CDR1 SGHAT and CDR2 FQNNGV come from the germline V gene. Unmatched junction bases numbered 4, after V lost 1 base and J lost 6 bases. The CDR3 length is 15 residues.

This clonotype is medium-sized. V gene TRBV7-2 combines with J gene TRBJ2-3; 8 bases line up with TRBD2. This CDR3 comprises 15 residues. Germline CDR1 reads SGHTA; CDR2 reads FQGNSA. Unmatched junction bases numbered 8, after V lost 5 bases and J lost 4 bases. In DNA form, the CDR3 reads TGTGCCAGCAGCCCCGGGGGGGTTTCTGCAGATACGCAGTATTTT. Translating it yields CASSPGGVSADTQYF.

This clonotype was counted at least ten times. The rearrangement uses TRBV7-2 and TRBJ1-5, with unresolved D. The CDR3 is made up of 15 amino acids. Germline CDR1 SGHTA, CDR2 FQGNSA. V lost 5 bases and J 1 base, leaving 12 bases between the germline ends. CDR3 protein: CASSLRLGSNQPQHF. CDR3 sequence (DNA): TGTGCCAGCAGCCTAAGGCTCGGGAGCAATCAGCCCCAGCATTTT.

This clonotype was seen repeatedly, ten times or more. The chain's CDR3 is CASSFVGLHYYEQYF. The CDR3 nucleotides read TGTGCCAGCAGCTTCGTAGGGTTACATTACTACGAGCAGTACTTC. V usage is TRBV7-2 and J usage is TRBJ2-7; no clear D gene. The CDR3 is 15 amino acids. In germline, CDR1 is SGHTA, CDR2 FQGNSA. The ends were cut back, 3 bases at V and 3 bases at J, with 15 bases in the middle.

This clonotype came up many times. This chain links TRBV6-2 or TRBV6-3 with TRBJ2-3; TRBD1 is a possible D gene (5 bases). This CDR3 comprises 14 residues. CDR1 and CDR2 from the germline V gene are MNHEY and SVGEGT. The germline V and J ends were trimmed by 5 bases and 7 bases, with 16 bases remaining between them. The CDR3 nucleotides read TGTGCCAGCAGTCAGCGAACAGGAACAAATACGCAGTATTTT. Amino acids: CASSQRTGTNTQYF.

At least ten counts were recorded for this clonotype. Just one base apart from a much larger clone, this may be a read error. V is TRBV5-1 and J is TRBJ2-3; D not resolved. The V gene's germline CDR1 is SGHRS and CDR2 YFSETQ. The CDR3 extends over 13 amino acids. CDR3 protein: CTSSFWSSDTQYF. Written as DNA, the CDR3 is TGCACCAGCAGCTTTTGGAGTTCAGATACGCAGTATTTT.

This clonotype was seen ten or more times. V gene TRBV5-1 combines with J gene TRBJ1-1; a weak D match, TRBD1 (6 bases). Germline values: CDR1 SGHRS, CDR2 YFSETQ. This CDR3 is 16 amino acids long. V shed 1 base and J shed 0 bases, with 13 bases lying between them. CDR3 loop: CASSLTGQRMNTEAFF. The DNA of the CDR3 is TGCGCCAGCAGCTTGACAGGGCAGAGGATGAACACTGAAGCTTTCTTT.

With respect to this clonotype: This may stem from a read error, because a much larger clone lies one nucleotide away. The chain combines TRBV20-1 with TRBJ2-7; D not resolved. CDR3 size: 12 residues. Germline V CDR1 and CDR2: DFQATT, SNEGSKA (reference sequence). In DNA, the CDR3 is TGCAGTGCTAGGACACGTCTCTACGAGAAGTACTTC. Residues: CSARTRLYEKYF.

This clonotype was recorded at least ten times. The chain combines TRBV20-1 with TRBJ2-3, with TRBD2 matching over 8 bases. This CDR3 contains 14 residues. Trimming removed 2 bases from V and 2 bases from J; junction bases left unmatched: 3. The germline V gene has CDR1 DFQATT and CDR2 SNEGSKA (reference sequence). The CDR3 sequence is CSARLSGNTDTQYF. The CDR3 coding sequence is TGCAGTGCTAGACTTAGCGGGAACACAGATACGCAGTATTTT.

This clonotype was detected ten times or more. This chain uses TRBV5-1 with TRBJ2-3; 7 nucleotides align to TRBD1. CDR3 length equals 13 residues. In germline, CDR1 is SGHRS, CDR2 YFSETQ. The ends lost 6 bases at V and 0 bases at J; junction bases unmatched: 1. The CDR3 spells CASTGQSTDTQYF. Here the CDR3 DNA reads TGCGCCAGCACGGGACAGAGCACAGATACGCAGTATTTT. Looking up the rest from reference TRBV5-1 and TRBJ2-3 gives the full variable domain: KAGVTQTPRYLIKTRGQQVTLSCSPISGHRSVSWYQQTPGQGLQFLFEYFSETQRNKGNFPGRFSGRQFSNSRSEMNVSTLELGDSALYLCASTGQSTDTQYFGPGTRLTVL.

This clonotype was counted ten times or more. V is TRBV6-2 or TRBV6-3 and J is TRBJ2-4; D is unresolved. With 1 base removed from V and 5 bases from J, the gap between germline ends came to 6 bases. The CDR3 extends over 13 amino acids. Germline V gene lookup returns CDR1 MNHEY and CDR2 SVGEGT. The CDR3 DNA sequence: TGTGCCAGCAGTTACTATCGAGAAAACATTCAGTACTTC. This sequence encodes CASSYYRENIQYF.

This chain links TRBV7-2 with TRBJ2-7; the D gene is possibly TRBD2 (6 bases). CDR3 size: 15 residues. V was pared by 0 bases and J by 3 bases, with 12 bases between. Germline loops: CDR1 SGHTA, CDR2 FQGNSA. This CDR3 is CASSLAREFFYEQYV. CDR3 nucleotide sequence: TGTGCCAGCAGCTTAGCTCGGGAGTTTTTCTACGAGCAGTACGTC.

This clonotype was seen repeatedly, ten times or more. The chain uses TRBV5-1 and TRBJ2-1, with D uncertain. Germline V lookup: CDR1 SGHRS, CDR2 YFSETQ. V dropped 3 bases and J dropped 10 bases, with 20 bases sitting between them. This CDR3 has 15 amino acids. As DNA, the CDR3 is TGCGCCAGCAGCTCTCACCTCTTGGTCTCCGGGGAGCAGTTCTTC. Protein product: CASSSHLLVSGEQFF.

This clonotype was recorded many times. The rearrangement links TRBV5-1 to TRBJ2-7, with D perhaps TRBD1 (6 bases). The CDR3 totals 13 residues. In germline, CDR1 is SGHRS, CDR2 YFSETQ. V gave up 0 bases and J gave up 3 bases, with 7 bases separating them. The CDR3: CASSLEGVYEQYF. CDR3 nucleotide sequence: TGCGCCAGCAGCTTGGAGGGGGTCTACGAGCAGTACTTC. Supplemented by reference TRBV5-1 and TRBJ2-7, the full variable domain reads KAGVTQTPRYLIKTRGQQVTLSCSPISGHRSVSWYQQTPGQGLQFLFEYFSETQRNKGNFPGRFSGRQFSNSRSEMNVSTLELGDSALYLCASSLEGVYEQYFGPGTRLTVT.

This clonotype was observed many times. V and J are TRBV5-1 and TRBJ2-3; the match to TRBD2 covers 14 bases. The CDR3 length is 15 residues. V shed 3 bases, J shed 7 bases, and the junction held 4 bases outside the gene matches. Germline V gene sequence: CDR1 SGHRS, CDR2 YFSETQ. Here the CDR3 DNA reads TGCGCCAGCAGCTCGACTAGCGGGGGGGCTAATACGCAGTATTTT. It codes for CASSSTSGGANTQYF.

This clonotype came up many times. V is TRBV10-3 and J is TRBJ2-1; a weak D match, TRBD2 (5 bases). This CDR3 has 13 residues. The ends were cut back, 5 bases at V and 5 bases at J, with 10 bases in the middle. CDR1 is ENHRY and CDR2 is SYGVKD in the germline V gene. CDR3 in amino acids: CAISTGKDNEQFF. CDR3 DNA sequence: TGTGCCATCAGTACGGGGAAAGACAATGAGCAGTTCTTC.

A few counts support this clonotype. A read error may produce the germline difference seen at one junction end. The chain links TRBV20-1 to TRBJ2-5, with 9 bases matching TRBD2. This CDR3 region has 17 residues. Germline lookup yields CDR1 DFQATT and CDR2 SNEGSKA (reference sequence). CDR3 bases: TGCGGTGCTCAAGGGACTAGCTCGGGGGGGGCCCGAGAGACCCAGTACTTC. The encoded protein is CGAQGTSSGGARETQYF.

This clonotype was detected ten times or more. This rearrangement joins TRBV6-2 or TRBV6-3 to TRBJ2-2, with 11 positions matching TRBD2. CDR1 is MNHEY and CDR2 is SVGEGT in the germline V gene. V lost 11 bases, J lost 6 bases, and 8 bases stayed unmatched. CDR3 size: 14 residues. CDR3 loop: CAGQLAGGSGELFF. CDR3 nucleotide sequence: TGTGCCGGCCAGCTAGCGGGGGGTTCCGGGGAGCTGTTTTTT.

By share, this clonotype ranks as medium-sized. The rearrangement uses TRBV28 and TRBJ2-7; TRBD1 matches at 9 bases. CDR3 size: 13 residues. CDR1 is MDHEN, CDR2 SYDVKM, per germline. J lost 3 bases, V lost 6 bases, and 3 bases had no gene match. The CDR3 reads CASRWGQGYEQYF. Written as DNA, the CDR3 is TGTGCCAGCAGGTGGGGACAGGGCTACGAGCAGTACTTC.

The chain carries TRBV6-4 and TRBJ1-1; D not resolved. The CDR3 length is 14 residues. With 6 bases removed from V and 0 bases from J, the gap between germline ends came to 11 bases. CDR1 MRHNA and CDR2 SNTAGT come from the germline V gene. CDR3 coding DNA: TGTGCCAGCAGCCCCGGCGGGGTGAACACTGAAGCTTTCTTT. Its translation: CASSPGGVNTEAFF.

The sample holds many counts of this clonotype. The rearrangement joins TRBV20-1 to TRBJ2-3; D ambiguous. The CDR3 has 14 amino acids. The germline gives CDR1 DFQATT, CDR2 SNEGSKA (reference sequence). Trimming removed 6 bases from V and 0 bases from J, with 13 bases in between. The CDR3 loop reads CSATEYRSTDTQYF. CDR3 sequence (DNA): TGCAGTGCCACCGAGTACCGAAGCACAGATACGCAGTATTTT.

This clonotype was recorded at least ten times. The chain combines TRBV10-2 with TRBJ1-4; D gene unclear. Trimming removed 3 bases at V and 3 bases at J, with 11 bases between. The CDR3 totals 15 residues. The germline V gene encodes CDR1 WSHSY and CDR2 SAAADI. The CDR3 bases are TGCGCCAGCAGTGATTTGGGGATCTCTAATGAAAAACTGTTTTTT. This gives the protein CASSDLGISNEKLFF.